These 2 T cell receptor beta chains share one sample of origin, sequenced in a study of draining lymph node invasion in breast cancer (dated by TCRdb to 2018 to 2020). Memory conventional CD4 T cells were isolated by sorting for CD4+ CD45RA- CD25- cells. Library creation used bulk RNA-seq. For sequencing, an Illumina HiSeq 2500 was employed. TCRdb trimmed public reads at Q25 via fastp, called clones via MiXCR and kept in-frame beta chains. All rows with the same CDR3 protein become a single entry with the most common DNA and genes. A total of about 2,600 distinct CDR3 sequences appear in this sample, approximately 84% of them only once. Roughly 1.5% of the sample is in the top ten clones. What was sequenced was sorted memory CD4+ effector T cells from a lymph node. Per the publication, the cell subset or site label means: CD45RA-negative sorted CD4+ T cells (memory Tconv or effector/memory Treg). The source is a female donor with luminal breast cancer.

V is TRBV12-3 or TRBV12-4 and J is TRBJ1-5; D is possibly TRBD1 (5 bases). CDR3 length equals 15 residues. Trimming took off 4 bases at V and 0 bases at J, with 10 bases between the two ends. The CDR3 is CASSSDGGSNQPQHF. CDR3 in DNA: TGTGCCAGCAGTTCCGATGGGGGTAGCAATCAGCCCCAGCATTTT.

This CDR3 reads CASSQSSTSRSTEAFF. The CDR3 DNA follows: TGTGCCAGCAGCCAGTCCTCCACCTCCCGAAGCACTGAAGCTTTCTTT. This chain links TRBV3-1 with TRBJ1-1; no firm D call. This CDR3 has 16 amino acids. Trimming shortened V by 3 bases and J by 4 bases, and 18 bases separated the two germline ends. CDR1 is LGHDT, CDR2 YNNKEL, per germline (reference sequence).